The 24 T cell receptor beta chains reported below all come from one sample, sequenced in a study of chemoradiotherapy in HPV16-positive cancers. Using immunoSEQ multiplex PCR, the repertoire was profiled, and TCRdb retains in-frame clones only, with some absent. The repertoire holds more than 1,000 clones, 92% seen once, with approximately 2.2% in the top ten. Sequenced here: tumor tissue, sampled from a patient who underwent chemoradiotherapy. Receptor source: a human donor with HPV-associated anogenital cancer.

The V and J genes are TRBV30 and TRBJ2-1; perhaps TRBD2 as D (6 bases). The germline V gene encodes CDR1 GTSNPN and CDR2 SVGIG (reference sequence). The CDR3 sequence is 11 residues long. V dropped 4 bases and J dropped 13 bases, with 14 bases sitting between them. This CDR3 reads CAWTLRDSQFF. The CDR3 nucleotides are TGTGCCTGGACACTCCGGGACTCACAGTTCTTC.

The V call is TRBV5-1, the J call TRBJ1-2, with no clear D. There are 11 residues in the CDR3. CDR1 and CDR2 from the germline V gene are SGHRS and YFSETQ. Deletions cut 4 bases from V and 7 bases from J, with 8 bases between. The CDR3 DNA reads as TGCGCCAGCAGCCTAAAGGGTGGCTACACCTTC. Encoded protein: CASSLKGGYTF. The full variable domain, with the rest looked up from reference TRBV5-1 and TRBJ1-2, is KAGVTQTPRYLIKTRGQQVTLSCSPISGHRSVSWYQQTPGQGLQFLFEYFSETQRNKGNFPGRFSGRQFSNSRSEMNVSTLELGDSALYLCASSLKGGYTFGSGTRLTVV.

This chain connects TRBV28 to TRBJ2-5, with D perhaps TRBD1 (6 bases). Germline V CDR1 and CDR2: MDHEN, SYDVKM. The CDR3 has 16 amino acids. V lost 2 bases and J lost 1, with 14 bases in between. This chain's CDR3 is CASSLPGRGPQETQYF. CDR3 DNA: TGTGCCAGCAGTTTACCCGGCAGGGGACCCCAAGAGACCCAGTACTTC.

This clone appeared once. The CDR3 DNA reads TGTGCCAGCAGCTTAGTTTTCCCCGGGGAGCTGTTTTTT. Translating it yields CASSLVFPGELFF. The gene calls are TRBV7-2 and TRBJ2-2; D call uncertain. V was cut by 1 base and J by 6 bases, with 6 bases left in between. The germline gives CDR1 SGHTA, CDR2 FQGNSA. The CDR3 sequence is 13 residues long.

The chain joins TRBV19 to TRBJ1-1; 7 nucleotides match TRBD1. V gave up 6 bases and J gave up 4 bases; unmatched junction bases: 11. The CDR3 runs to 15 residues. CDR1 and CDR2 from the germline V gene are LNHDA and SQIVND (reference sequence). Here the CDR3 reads CASSRQGSGRTEAFF. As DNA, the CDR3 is TGTGCCAGTAGCCGACAGGGCTCGGGGCGCACTGAAGCTTTCTTT. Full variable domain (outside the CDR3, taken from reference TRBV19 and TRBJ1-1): DGGITQSPKYLFRKEGQNVTLSCEQNLNHDAMYWYRQDPGQGLRLIYYSQIVNDFQKGDIAEGYSVSREKKESFPLTVTSAQKNPTAFYLCASSRQGSGRTEAFFGQGTRLTVV.

The CDR3 is CASSYSFLAGGELFF. The CDR3 nucleotides are TGTGCCAGCAGTTACTCGTTTCTAGCCGGCGGGGAGCTGTTTTTT. The genes are TRBV6-5 and TRBJ2-2, with D maybe TRBD2 (5 bases). The CDR3 contains 15 residues. Trimming took 0 bases from V and 7 from J, leaving 12 bases between them. Germline V gene lookup returns CDR1 MNHEY and CDR2 SVGAGI.

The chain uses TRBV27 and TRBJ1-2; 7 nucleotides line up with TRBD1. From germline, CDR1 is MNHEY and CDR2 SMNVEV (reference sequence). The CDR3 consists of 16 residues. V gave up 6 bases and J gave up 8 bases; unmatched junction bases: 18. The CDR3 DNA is TGTGCCAGCAGGATAACCGGGACAGTAACCTCGGGGGGCTACACCTTC. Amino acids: CASRITGTVTSGGYTF.

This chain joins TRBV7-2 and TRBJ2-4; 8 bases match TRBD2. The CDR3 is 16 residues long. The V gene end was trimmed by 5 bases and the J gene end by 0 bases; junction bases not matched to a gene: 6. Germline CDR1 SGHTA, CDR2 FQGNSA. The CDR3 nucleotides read TGTGCCAGCAGCCCGGGGGGGGCCTTAGCCAAAAACATTCAGTACTTC. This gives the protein CASSPGGALAKNIQYF.

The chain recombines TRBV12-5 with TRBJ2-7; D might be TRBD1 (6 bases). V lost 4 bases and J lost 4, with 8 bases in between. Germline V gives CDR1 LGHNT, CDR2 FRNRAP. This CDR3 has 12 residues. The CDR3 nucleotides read TGTGCTAGTGGTTCGGGACATTACGAGCAGTACTTC. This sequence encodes CASGSGHYEQYF.

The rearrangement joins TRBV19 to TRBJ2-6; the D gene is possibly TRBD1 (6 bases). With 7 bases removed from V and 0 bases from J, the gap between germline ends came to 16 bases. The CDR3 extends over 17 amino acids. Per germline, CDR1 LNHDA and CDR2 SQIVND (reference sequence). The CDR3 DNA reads TGTGCCAGTATCCGGGGACAAACTTACTCTGGGGCCAACGTCCTGACTTTC. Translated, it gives CASIRGQTYSGANVLTF.

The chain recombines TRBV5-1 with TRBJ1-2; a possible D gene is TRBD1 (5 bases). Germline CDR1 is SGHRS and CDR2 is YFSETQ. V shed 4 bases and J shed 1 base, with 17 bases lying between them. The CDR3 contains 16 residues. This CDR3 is CASSTGPRVINYGYTF. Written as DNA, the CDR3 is TGCGCCAGCAGCACGGGACCGAGGGTGATTAACTATGGCTACACCTTC. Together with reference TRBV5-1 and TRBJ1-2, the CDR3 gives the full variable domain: KAGVTQTPRYLIKTRGQQVTLSCSPISGHRSVSWYQQTPGQGLQFLFEYFSETQRNKGNFPGRFSGRQFSNSRSEMNVSTLELGDSALYLCASSTGPRVINYGYTFGSGTRLTVV.

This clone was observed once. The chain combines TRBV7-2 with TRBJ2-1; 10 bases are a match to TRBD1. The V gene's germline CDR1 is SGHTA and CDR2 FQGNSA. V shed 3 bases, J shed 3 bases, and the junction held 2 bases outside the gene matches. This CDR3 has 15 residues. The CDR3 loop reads CASSLTGGLYNEQFF. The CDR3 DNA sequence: TGTGCCAGCAGCTTGACAGGGGGCCTCTACAATGAGCAGTTCTTC.

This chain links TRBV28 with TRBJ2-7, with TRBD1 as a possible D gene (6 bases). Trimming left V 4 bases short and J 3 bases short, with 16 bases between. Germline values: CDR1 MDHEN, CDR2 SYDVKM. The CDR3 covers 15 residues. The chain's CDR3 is CASSSMGRQDYEQYF. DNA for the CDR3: TGTGCCAGCAGTTCTATGGGGCGACAGGACTACGAGCAGTACTTC.

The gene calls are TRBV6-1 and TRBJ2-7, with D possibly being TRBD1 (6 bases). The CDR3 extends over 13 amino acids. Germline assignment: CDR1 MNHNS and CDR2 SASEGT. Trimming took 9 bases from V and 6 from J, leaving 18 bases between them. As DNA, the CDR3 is TGTGCCAGTCGCCGGGACACCCACGGCGAGCAGTACTTC. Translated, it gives CASRRDTHGEQYF.

CDR3 residues: CASSSDRDGYTF. The CDR3 DNA reads TGTGCCAGCAGCTCGGACAGGGATGGCTACACCTTC. The chain uses TRBV7-9 and TRBJ1-2; 8 bases agree with TRBD1. The CDR3 runs to 12 residues. The V gene's germline CDR1 is SEHNR and CDR2 FQNEAQ (reference sequence). V shed 4 bases, J shed 6 bases, and the junction held 1 base outside the gene matches.

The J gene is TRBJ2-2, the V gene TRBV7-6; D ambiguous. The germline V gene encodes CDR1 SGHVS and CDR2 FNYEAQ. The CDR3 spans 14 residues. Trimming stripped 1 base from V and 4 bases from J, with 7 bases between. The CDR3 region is CASSLGPSTGELFF. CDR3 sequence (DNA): TGTGCCAGCAGCTTAGGACCGTCCACCGGGGAGCTGTTTTTT.

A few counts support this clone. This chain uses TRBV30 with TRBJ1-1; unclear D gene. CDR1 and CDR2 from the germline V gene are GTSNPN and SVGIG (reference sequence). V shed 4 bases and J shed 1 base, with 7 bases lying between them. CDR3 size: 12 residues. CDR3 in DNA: TGTGCCTGGAAACGGGCGAACACTGAAGCTTTCTTT. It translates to CAWKRANTEAFF. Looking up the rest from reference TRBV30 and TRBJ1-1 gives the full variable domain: SQTIHQWPATLVQPVGSPLSLECTVEGTSNPNLYWYRQAAGRGLQLLFYSVGIGQISSEVPQNLSASRPQDRQFILSSKKLLLSDSGFYLCAWKRANTEAFFGQGTRLTVV.

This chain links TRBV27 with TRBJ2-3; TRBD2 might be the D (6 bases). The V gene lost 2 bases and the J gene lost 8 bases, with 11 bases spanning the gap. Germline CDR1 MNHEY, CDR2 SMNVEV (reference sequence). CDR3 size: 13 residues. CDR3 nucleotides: TGTGCCAGCAGTTTAACTGGGAGGACTACGCAGTATTTT. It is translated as CASSLTGRTTQYF.

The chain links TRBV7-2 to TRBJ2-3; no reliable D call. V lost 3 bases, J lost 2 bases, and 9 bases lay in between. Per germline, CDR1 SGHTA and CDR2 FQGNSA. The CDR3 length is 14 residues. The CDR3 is CASSLGSFTDTQYF. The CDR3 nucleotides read TGTGCCAGCAGCTTGGGCAGTTTCACAGATACGCAGTATTTT.

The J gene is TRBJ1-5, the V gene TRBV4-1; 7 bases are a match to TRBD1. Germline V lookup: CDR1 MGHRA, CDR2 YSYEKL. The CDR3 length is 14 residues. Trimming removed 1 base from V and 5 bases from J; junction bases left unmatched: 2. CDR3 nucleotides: TGCGCCAGCAGCCAAGGGCAGGGGGATCAGCCCCAGCATTTT. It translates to CASSQGQGDQPQHF.

The CDR3: CASSPALGGYEQYF. As DNA, the CDR3 is TGCGCCAGCAGCCCCGCCCTAGGAGGCTACGAGCAGTACTTC. The V gene is TRBV4-3, the J gene TRBJ2-7; D might be TRBD2 (5 bases). Looked up from germline, CDR1 is LGHNA and CDR2 is YSLEER. Trimming shortened V by 4 bases and J by 3 bases, and 13 bases separated the two germline ends. The CDR3 covers 14 residues.

CDR3 residues: CASATSGSTDTQYF. In DNA, the CDR3 is TGTGCCAGCGCAACTAGCGGTAGCACAGATACGCAGTATTTT. The chain uses TRBV25-1 and TRBJ2-3; 8 bases align to TRBD2. Germline CDR1 MGHDK, CDR2 SYGVNS. The CDR3 is made up of 14 amino acids. V lost 8 bases, J lost 0 bases, and 4 bases stayed unmatched.

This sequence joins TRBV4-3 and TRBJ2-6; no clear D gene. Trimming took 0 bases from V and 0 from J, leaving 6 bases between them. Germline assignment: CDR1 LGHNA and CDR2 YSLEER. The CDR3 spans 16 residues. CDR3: CASSQDLSSGANVLTF. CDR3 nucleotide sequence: TGCGCCAGCAGCCAAGATTTGAGCTCTGGGGCCAACGTCCTGACTTTC.

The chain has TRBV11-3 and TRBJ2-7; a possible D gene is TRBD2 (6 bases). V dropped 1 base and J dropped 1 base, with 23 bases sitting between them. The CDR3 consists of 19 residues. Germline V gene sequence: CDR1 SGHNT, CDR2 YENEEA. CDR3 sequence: CASSLVWWHRGKESYEQYF. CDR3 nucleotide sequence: TGTGCCAGCAGCTTAGTTTGGTGGCATCGGGGGAAGGAGTCCTACGAGCAGTACTTC.